This TCR beta chain derives from a study of blood T cell repertoires in COVID-19. The wider study: Italy, Spain and the United States were the sources of the convalescent and acute COVID-19 samples. Sources were T cells, B-cell-depleted T cells, or PBMCs; the material itself was cDNA or gDNA.

Source study methods: Counts of nucleated cells, estimated from reference gene primer amplification, were obtained. Clones were sequenced by immunoSEQ multiplex PCR, and TCRdb holds only the in-frame ones, with some missing. The D gene and trimming were derived from the DNA, and the V and J assignments and clone size from that table. The profile covers approximately 74,000 clones, with approximately 88% appearing a single time and about 6.7% taken by the ten largest. CDR3 length: 11 amino acids. Germline V gene data show CDR1 as DFQATT and CDR2 as SNEGSKA (reference sequence). The chain recombines TRBV20-1 with TRBJ2-7; 10 bases line up with TRBD2. The TCR was taken from a man between 65 and 85 years old with acute or convalescent COVID-19. The specimen sequenced was peripheral blood. CDR3 DNA: TGCGGGACTAGCGAGGCCTACGAGCAGTACTTC. Translated: CGTSEAYEQYF.